The T cell receptor beta chain described here comes from a study of blood T cell repertoires in COVID-19 (dated by TCRdb to about 2020). Describing the broader study: Samples from collaborators originated in the United States, Italy and Spain and spanned both the acute and convalescent phases of COVID-19. A de-identified subject ID, COVID-19 status, age in years and sex were almost always included in the sample metadata. The repertoires were released in a freely available public database intended as a resource for research on the immune response to SARS-CoV-2. The prospective study material was composed of cDNA or gDNA derived from T cells, B-cell-depleted T cells, or PBMCs. Where available, HLA class I and class II types were taken from metadata supplied by the sample provider and were not determined by assay-based typing. The dataset comprised deeply sampled blood TCRbeta repertoires from subjects exposed to, actively infected with, or recovered from COVID-19. The samples were drawn from the first 160 participants of the ongoing ImmuneRACE study and from more than 1,000 subjects provided by 6 global collaborators. The research as a whole found: How much clinical and demographic metadata was included differed by source and by participant, and the metadata was provided uncurated.

Worth noting for this clone: Its specific antigen is unknown. No base-level quality is on record; no much larger clone is a single base apart.

The CDR3 measures 11 amino acids from cysteine to phenylalanine. CDR3 DNA only is kept here, 33 bases in frame from base 1. The germline V gene (reference sequence) sets CDR1 to DFQATT and CDR2 to SNEGSKA. Trimming takes 6 bases off V and 7 bases off J; junction bases not matched to a gene: 3. A second Seattle source provided samples from volunteer blood donors who had recovered from COVID-19. Collaborating institutions collected whole blood in K2EDTA tubes following their own protocols. Collaborator samples were shipped for TCRbeta analysis as frozen whole blood, isolated PBMCs, or DNA extracted from either sample type. TCRbeta CDR3 regions were amplified from genomic DNA by means of the immunoSEQ Assay, a bias-controlled multiplex PCR. In the paper's pipeline: Within the assay, amplification of reference gene primers was used to estimate how many nucleated cells each sample contained. To quantify the absolute abundance of each unique TCRbeta CDR3 rearrangement, sequence reads were collapsed and filtered. For each sample, productive Simpson clonality was calculated as the square root of Simpson's diversity index over productive rearrangements. TCRdb limited this immuneACCESS table to in-frame rearrangements with V and J called. A share of clones is missing; checked studies link under half to unresolved V genes, and the rest is unexplained. The V and J calls and the clone size are those of that table, but D and trimming were determined from the DNA. For this sample the table gives 190,000 or so clones, of which 87% were detected only once. Over 0.7% of the sample goes to the ten largest clones.

What was sequenced was peripheral blood. The TCR sequence derives from a woman aged 18 to 35 who had recovered from COVID-19. In this chain, TRBV20-1 is recombined with TRBJ2-1, with 7 bases aligning to TRBD1. The CDR3 protein sequence reads: CSADRENEQFF. The nucleotides read TGCAGTGCCGACAGGGAGAATGAGCAGTTCTTC.